This T cell receptor (beta chain) was recovered during a study of blood T cell repertoires in COVID-19 (dated by TCRdb to between 2020 and 2021). Regarding the research as a whole: Samples from collaborators originated in the United States, Italy and Spain and spanned both the acute and convalescent phases of COVID-19. Samples were obtained from the ongoing ImmuneRACE study (first 160 participants) and from 950 to 1,500 subjects provided by 6 global collaborators. The sample metadata nearly always contained a de-identified subject ID, COVID-19 status, age in years and sex. A freely available public database, intended as a resource for researchers studying the immune response to SARS-CoV-2, is where the repertoires were released. Where available, HLA class I and class II types were obtained from metadata supplied by the sample provider rather than from assay-based typing. Deeply sampled blood TCRbeta repertoires from subjects exposed to, actively infected with, or recovered from COVID-19 were included in the dataset. The material from the prospective study consisted of cDNA or gDNA derived from T cells, B-cell-depleted T cells, or PBMCs. Study-wide findings and limitations: The amount of clinical and demographic metadata varied by source and participant and was provided uncurated.

TCRbeta CDR3 regions were amplified from genomic DNA by means of the immunoSEQ Assay, a bias-controlled multiplex PCR. As for the original processing: Nucleated cell counts per sample were estimated from amplification of reference gene primers within the assay. Sequence reads were collapsed and filtered to measure the absolute abundance of every unique TCRbeta CDR3 rearrangement. For each sample, productive Simpson clonality was calculated as the square root of Simpson's diversity index over productive rearrangements. This immuneACCESS table, as held by TCRdb, lists in-frame sequences with V and J called but not all clones. Of the missing ones, under half trace to an unresolved V gene in checked studies; the others have no known cause. The DNA was the basis for D and trimming; V, J and clone size are from that table. This sample gives about 220,000 clones in total; approximately 82% of them show up just once. Of the sample, 8.2% falls within the top ten clones.

Whole blood was collected in K2EDTA tubes by collaborating institutions according to the institutions' own protocols. For TCRbeta analysis, collaborator samples were shipped as frozen whole blood, as isolated PBMCs, or as DNA extracted from either sample type. According to the germline V gene (reference sequence), CDR1 reads LGHDT and CDR2 reads YNNKEL. V and J are trimmed by 3 bases and 5 bases, and the gene matches miss 7 bases of the junction. The CDR3 starts with the cysteine, ends with the phenylalanine, and has 16 residues. Just CDR3 DNA is preserved here, 48 bases in frame from base 1. To note about this clone: Its antigen is unknown. Base-call qualities are not available, and no considerably larger clone is one nucleotide away.

This clonotype was sampled from a woman aged 50 to 60 with acute or convalescent COVID-19. The V and J genes are TRBV3-1 (or the pseudogene TRBV3-2) and TRBJ2-3, with 11 bases aligning to TRBD2. The sequenced sample was peripheral blood. The CDR3 has the sequence CASSQRGTSGGDTQYF. The nucleotide sequence is TGTGCCAGCAGCCAGCGCGGGACTAGCGGTGGAGATACGCAGTATTTT.